This T cell receptor (beta chain) was recorded in a study of blood T cell repertoires in COVID-19. The overall study: Specimens from acute and convalescent COVID-19 originated in the United States, Italy and Spain.

Germline V lookup: CDR1 MNHNY, CDR2 SVGAGI (reference sequence). J lost 15 bases, V lost 10 bases, and 18 bases had no gene match. The CDR3 covers 14 residues. Seattle cases were enrolled at active infection and followed longitudinally. Original methodology: Amplification with reference gene primers provided the estimates of nucleated cell counts. TCRdb's table, derived via immunoSEQ multiplex PCR, lists solely in-frame clones and lacks some. V, J and clone size reflect that table, while D and trimming were determined from the DNA. The sample has approximately 460,000 clones, about 91% seen once. Sequencing was carried out using peripheral blood. This receptor was identified in a man aged 18 to 29 with COVID-19, enrolled during active disease. The rearrangement uses TRBV6-6 and TRBJ2-3; 11 positions match TRBD2. The CDR3 DNA reads as TGTGCCACCTGGGGGGCTAGCGGGGGGTTTCAGTACTATTTT. This gives the protein CATWGASGGFQYYF.